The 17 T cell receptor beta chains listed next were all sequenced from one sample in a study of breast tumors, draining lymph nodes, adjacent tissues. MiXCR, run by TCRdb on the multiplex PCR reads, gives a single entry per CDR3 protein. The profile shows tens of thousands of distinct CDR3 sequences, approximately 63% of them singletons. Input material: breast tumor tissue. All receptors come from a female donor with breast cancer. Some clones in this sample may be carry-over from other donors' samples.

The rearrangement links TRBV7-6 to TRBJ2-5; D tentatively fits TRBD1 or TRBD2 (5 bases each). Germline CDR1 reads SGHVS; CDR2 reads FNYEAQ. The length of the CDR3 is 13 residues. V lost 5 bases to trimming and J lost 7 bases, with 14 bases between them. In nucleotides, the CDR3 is TGTGCCAGCAGCCACGGGACGGATAGGACCCAGTACTTC. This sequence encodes CASSHGTDRTQYF.

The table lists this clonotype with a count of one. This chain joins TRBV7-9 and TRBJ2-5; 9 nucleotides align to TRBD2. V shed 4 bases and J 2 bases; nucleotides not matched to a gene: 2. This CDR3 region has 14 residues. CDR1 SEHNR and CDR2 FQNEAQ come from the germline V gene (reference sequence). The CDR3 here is CASSSTSGQETQYF. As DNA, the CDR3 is TGTGCCAGCAGCTCGACTAGCGGACAAGAGACCCAGTACTTC.

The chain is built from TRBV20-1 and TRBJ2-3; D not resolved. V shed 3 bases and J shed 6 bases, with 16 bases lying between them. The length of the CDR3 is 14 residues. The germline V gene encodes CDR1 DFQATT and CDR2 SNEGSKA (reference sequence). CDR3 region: CSASKSARIDTQYF. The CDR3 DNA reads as TGCAGTGCTAGTAAGTCGGCGCGGATTGATACGCAGTATTTT.

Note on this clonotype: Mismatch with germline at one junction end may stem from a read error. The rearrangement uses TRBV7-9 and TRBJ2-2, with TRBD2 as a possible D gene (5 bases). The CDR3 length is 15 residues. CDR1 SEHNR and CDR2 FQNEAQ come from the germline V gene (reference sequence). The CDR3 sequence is CASRLTRGYTGELLF. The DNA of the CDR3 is TGTGCCAGCAGATTAACGAGAGGGTACACCGGGGAGCTGCTTTTT.

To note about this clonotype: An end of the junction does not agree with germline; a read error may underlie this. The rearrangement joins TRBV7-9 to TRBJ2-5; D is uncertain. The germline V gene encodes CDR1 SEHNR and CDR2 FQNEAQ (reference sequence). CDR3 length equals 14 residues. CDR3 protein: CASSLWEGQETQYF. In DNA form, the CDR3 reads TGCGCCAGCAGCTTATGGGAAGGGCAAGAGACCCAGTACTTC.

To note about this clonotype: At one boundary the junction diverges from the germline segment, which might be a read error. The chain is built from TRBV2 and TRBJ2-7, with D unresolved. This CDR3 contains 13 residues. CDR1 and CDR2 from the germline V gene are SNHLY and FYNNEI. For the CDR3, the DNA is TGTGCCTGCAGTGAACAAGCAAACTACGAGCAGTACTTC. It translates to CACSEQANYEQYF. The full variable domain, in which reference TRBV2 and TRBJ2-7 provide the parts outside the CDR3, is EPEVTQTPSHQVTQMGQEVILRCVPISNHLYFYWYRQILGQKVEFLVSFYNNEISEKSEIFDDQFSVERPDGSNFTLKIRSTKLEDSAMYFCACSEQANYEQYFGPGTRLTVT.

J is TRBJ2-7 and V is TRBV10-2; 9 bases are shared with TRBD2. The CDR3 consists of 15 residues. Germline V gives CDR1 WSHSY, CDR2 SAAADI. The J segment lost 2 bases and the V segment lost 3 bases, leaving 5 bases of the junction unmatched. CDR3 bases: TGCGCCAGCAGTGATATGTCTAGCGGGGCCTACGAGCAGTACTTC. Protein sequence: CASSDMSSGAYEQYF.

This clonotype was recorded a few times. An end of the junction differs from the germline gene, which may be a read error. The CDR3, as DNA: TGTGCCACCAGTGACCCCCATGGACGAGATGAAAAACTGTTTTTT. Translating gives CATSDPHGRDEKLFF. The V and J genes are TRBV12-3 or TRBV12-4 and TRBJ1-4; D gene unclear. CDR3 size: 15 residues.

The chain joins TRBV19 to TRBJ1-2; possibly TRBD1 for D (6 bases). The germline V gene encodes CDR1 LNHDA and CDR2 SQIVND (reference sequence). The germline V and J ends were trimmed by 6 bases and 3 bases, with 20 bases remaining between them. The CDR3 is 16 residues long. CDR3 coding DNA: TGTGCCAGTAGCCTGATCAGGGGCGTAGAAGACTATGGCTACACCTTC. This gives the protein CASSLIRGVEDYGYTF.

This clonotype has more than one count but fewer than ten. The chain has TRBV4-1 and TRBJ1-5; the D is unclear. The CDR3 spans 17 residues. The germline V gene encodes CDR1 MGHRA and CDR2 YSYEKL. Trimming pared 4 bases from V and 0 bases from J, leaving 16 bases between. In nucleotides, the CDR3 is TGCGCCAGCAGCCCACCTAATGGGGAGCTTAGCAATCAGCCCCAGCATTTT. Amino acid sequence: CASSPPNGELSNQPQHF.

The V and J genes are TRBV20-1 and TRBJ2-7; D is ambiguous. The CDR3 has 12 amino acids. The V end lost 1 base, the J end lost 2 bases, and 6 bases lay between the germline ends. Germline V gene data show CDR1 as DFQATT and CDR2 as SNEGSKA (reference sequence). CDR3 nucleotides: TGCAGTGCTAGAGGGGGTACCTACGAGCAGTACTTC. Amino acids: CSARGGTYEQYF.

In nucleotides, the CDR3 is TGTGCCACCAGCAGAATGGGGACTAGCGGGAGTGGATCCTCCTACGAGCAGTACTTC. Encoded protein: CATSRMGTSGSGSSYEQYF. The chain is built from TRBV15 and TRBJ2-7, with 14 bases identical to TRBD2. The CDR3 extends over 19 amino acids. Germline V gives CDR1 LNHNV, CDR2 YYDKDF (reference sequence). With V trimmed by 2 bases and J by 0 bases, 9 bases remained unmatched.

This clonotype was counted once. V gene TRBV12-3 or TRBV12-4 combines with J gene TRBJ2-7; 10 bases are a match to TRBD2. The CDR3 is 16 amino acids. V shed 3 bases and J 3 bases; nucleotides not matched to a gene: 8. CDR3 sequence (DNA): TGTGCCAGCAGTTTCGAATGGGCTAGCGGGGGCTACGAGCAGTACTTC. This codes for CASSFEWASGGYEQYF.

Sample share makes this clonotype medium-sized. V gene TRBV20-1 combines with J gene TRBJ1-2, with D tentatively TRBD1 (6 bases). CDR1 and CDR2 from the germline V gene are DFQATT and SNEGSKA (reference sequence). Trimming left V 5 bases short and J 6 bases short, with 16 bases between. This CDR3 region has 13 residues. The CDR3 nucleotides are TGCAGTGCTGTAAGGGACAAAGCGGATGGCTACACCTTC. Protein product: CSAVRDKADGYTF.

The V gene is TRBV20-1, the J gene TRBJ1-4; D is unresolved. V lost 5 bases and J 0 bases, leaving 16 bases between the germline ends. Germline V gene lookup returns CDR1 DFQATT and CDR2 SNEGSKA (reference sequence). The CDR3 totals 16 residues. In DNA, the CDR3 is TGCAGTGCTCCTCGGGTGGGAACAACAACTAATGAAAAACTGTTTTTT. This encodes CSAPRVGTTTNEKLFF.

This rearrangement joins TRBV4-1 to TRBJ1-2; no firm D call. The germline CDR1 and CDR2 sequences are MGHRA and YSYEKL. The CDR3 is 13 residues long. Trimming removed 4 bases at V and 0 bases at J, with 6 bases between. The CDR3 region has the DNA TGCGCCAGCAGCCTAGACCCTAACTATGGCTACACCTTC. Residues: CASSLDPNYGYTF.

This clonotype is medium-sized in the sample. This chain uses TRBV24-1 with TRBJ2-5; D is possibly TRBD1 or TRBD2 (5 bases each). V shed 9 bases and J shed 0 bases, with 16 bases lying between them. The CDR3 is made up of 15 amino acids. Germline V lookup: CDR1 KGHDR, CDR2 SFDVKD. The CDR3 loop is CATGNGALYQETQYF. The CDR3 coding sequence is TGTGCCACCGGGAACGGGGCTTTGTACCAAGAGACCCAGTACTTC.